The T cell receptor beta chain described here comes from a study of naive and memory T cell subsets. Overall study findings and caveats: This RNA-based method may be sensitive to activation-related transcript changes.

By proportion, this clonotype is medium-sized. The antigen remains unidentified. Documented treatment: skin biopsy from saline-injected control site (resident skin T cells). Input was about 1 to 1000 ng of DNase-treated total RNA without cell sorting. CDR1 is MNHEY, CDR2 SVGEGT, per germline. Trimming removed 0 bases from V and 3 bases from J, with 21 bases in between. CDR3 length: 19 amino acids. The SP2 primer and nested alpha and beta constant region primers amplified ligated cDNA in four rounds. Blood and skin TCR RNA was reverse transcribed with alpha and beta constant primers. TCRdb reprocessed the UMI-ligation and nested PCR reads via MiXCR and lists one record per CDR3 protein. The table shows over 2,000 distinct CDR3 sequences, with around 4% occurring only once.

The rearrangement links TRBV6-2 or TRBV6-3 to TRBJ2-4, with D perhaps TRBD1 (6 bases). The source material was skin, sampled from a saline injection site in the skin. This clonotype was obtained from an adult in good health. DNA for the CDR3: TGTGCCAGCAGTTACTCCACTACACTATACAGGGAAGGCAAAAACATTCAGTACTTC. This translates into CASSYSTTLYREGKNIQYF.